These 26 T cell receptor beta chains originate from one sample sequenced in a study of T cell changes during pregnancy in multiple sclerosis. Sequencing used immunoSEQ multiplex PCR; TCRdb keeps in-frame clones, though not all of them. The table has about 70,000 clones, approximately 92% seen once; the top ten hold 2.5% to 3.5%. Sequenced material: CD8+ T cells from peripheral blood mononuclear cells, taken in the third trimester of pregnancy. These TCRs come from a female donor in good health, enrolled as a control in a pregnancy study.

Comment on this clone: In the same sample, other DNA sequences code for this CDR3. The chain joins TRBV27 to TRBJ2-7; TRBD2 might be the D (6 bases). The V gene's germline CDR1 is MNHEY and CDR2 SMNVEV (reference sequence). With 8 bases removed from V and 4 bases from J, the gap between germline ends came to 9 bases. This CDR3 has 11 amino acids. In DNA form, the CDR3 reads TGTGCCAGCCGAAGCGGGTACGAGCAGTACTTC. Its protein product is CASRSGYEQYF.

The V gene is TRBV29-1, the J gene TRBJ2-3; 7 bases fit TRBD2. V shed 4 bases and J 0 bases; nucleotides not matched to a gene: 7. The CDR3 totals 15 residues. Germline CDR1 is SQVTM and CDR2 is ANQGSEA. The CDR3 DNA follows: TGCAGCGTTGGGGAGGGGATGTTGAGCACAGATACGCAGTATTTT. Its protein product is CSVGEGMLSTDTQYF.

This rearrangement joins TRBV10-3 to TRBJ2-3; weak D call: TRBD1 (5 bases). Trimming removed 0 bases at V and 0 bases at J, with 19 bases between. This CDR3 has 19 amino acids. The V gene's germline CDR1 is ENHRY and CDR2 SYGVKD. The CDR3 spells CAISESGRLRADSTDTQYF. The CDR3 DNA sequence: TGTGCCATCAGTGAGTCGGGTAGGCTCAGGGCTGATAGCACAGATACGCAGTATTTT.

CDR3 residues: CASSAGGTYGYTF. The CDR3 nucleotides read TGTGCCAGCAGTGCAGGGGGGACATATGGCTACACCTTC. This chain joins TRBV6-5 and TRBJ1-2; 7 positions agree with TRBD1. V shed 5 bases, J shed 5 bases, and the junction held 5 bases outside the gene matches. This CDR3 has 13 amino acids. Germline assignment: CDR1 MNHEY and CDR2 SVGAGI.

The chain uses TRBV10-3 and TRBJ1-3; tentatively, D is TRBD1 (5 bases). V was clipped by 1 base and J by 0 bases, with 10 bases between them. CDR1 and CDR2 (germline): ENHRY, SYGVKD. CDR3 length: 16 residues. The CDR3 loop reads CAISELGTDSGNTIYF. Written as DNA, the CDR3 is TGTGCCATCAGTGAGTTAGGGACTGACTCTGGAAACACCATATATTTT.

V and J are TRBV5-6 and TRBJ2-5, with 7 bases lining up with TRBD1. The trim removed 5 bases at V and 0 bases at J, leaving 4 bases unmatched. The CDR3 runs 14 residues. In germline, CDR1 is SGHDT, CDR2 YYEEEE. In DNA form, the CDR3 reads TGTGCCAGCAGAGGCACAGGGGACCAAGAGACCCAGTACTTC. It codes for CASRGTGDQETQYF.

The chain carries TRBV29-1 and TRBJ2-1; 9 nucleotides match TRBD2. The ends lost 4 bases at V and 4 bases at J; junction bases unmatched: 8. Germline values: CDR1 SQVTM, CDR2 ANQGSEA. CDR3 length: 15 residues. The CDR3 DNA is TGCAGCGTTGGAGAGACGGCGGGGGGGTACAATGAGCAGTTCTTC. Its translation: CSVGETAGGYNEQFF.

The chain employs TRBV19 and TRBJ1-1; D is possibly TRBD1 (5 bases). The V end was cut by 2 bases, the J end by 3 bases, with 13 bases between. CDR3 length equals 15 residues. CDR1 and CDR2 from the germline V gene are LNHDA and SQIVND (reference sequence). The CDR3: CASSITRDIDTEAFF. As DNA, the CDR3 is TGTGCCAGTAGTATAACCAGGGATATAGACACTGAAGCTTTCTTT.

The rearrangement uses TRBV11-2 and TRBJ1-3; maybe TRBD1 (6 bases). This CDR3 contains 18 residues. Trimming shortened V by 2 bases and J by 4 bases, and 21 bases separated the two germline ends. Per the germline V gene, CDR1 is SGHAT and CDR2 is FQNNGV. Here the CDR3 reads CASSLRFGQQGVGNTIYF. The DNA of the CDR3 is TGTGCCAGCAGCTTAAGGTTCGGGCAACAGGGTGTGGGAAACACCATATATTTT.

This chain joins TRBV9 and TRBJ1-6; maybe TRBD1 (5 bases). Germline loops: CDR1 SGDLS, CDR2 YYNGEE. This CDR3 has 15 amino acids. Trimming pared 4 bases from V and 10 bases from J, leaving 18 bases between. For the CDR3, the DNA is TGTGCCAGCAGCACAGACACAGGTCCGAACTCACCCCTCCACTTT. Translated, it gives CASSTDTGPNSPLHF.

The CDR3 DNA sequence: TGCGCCAGCAGTCAATCGCGGGTCCCGTCCTCCTATAATTCACCCCTCCACTTT. Residues: CASSQSRVPSSYNSPLHF. The chain is built from TRBV23-1 and TRBJ1-6; D not resolved. TRBV23-1 is marked as an open reading frame, function uncertain. Between the trimmed V and J ends, which lost 0 bases and 0 bases, there was a span of 12 bases. The CDR3 is 18 amino acids.

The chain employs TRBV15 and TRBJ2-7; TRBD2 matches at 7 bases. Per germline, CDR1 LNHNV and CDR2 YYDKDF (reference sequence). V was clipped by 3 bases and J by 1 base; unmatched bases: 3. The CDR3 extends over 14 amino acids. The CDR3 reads CATSRGGTSYEQYF. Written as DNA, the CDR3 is TGTGCCACCAGCAGGGGGGGGACTTCCTACGAGCAGTACTTC. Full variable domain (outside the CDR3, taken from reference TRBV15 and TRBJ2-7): DAMVIQNPRYQVTQFGKPVTLSCSQTLNHNVMYWYQQKSSQAPKLLFHYYDKDFNNEADTPDNFQSRRPNTSFCFLDIRSPGLGDTAMYLCATSRGGTSYEQYFGPGTRLTVT.

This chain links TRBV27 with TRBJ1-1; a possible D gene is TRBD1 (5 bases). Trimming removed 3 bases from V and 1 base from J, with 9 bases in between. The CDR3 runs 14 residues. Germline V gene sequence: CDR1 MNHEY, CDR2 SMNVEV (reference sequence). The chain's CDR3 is CASSFTGGNTEAFF. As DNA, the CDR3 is TGTGCCAGCAGTTTCACAGGCGGGAACACTGAAGCTTTCTTT.

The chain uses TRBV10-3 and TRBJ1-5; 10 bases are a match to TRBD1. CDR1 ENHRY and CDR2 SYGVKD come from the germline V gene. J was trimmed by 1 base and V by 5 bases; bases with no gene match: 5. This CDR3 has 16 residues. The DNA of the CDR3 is TGTGCCATCAGTCAGACAGGGGGCATAAGCAATCAGCCCCAGCATTTT. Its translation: CAISQTGGISNQPQHF.

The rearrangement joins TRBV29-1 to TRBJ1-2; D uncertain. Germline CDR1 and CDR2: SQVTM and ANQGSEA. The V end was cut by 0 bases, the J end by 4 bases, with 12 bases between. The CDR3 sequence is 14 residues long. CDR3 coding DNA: TGCAGCGTTGAAGAGGAGAGGAGCCTCTATGGCTACACCTTC. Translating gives CSVEEERSLYGYTF.

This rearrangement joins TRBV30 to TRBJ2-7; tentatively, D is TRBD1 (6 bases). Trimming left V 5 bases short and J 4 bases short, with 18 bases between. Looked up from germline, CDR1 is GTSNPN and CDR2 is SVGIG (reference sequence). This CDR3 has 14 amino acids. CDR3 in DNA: TGTGCCTGGGATATTACAGGGACCGCTTACGAGCAGTACTTC. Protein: CAWDITGTAYEQYF.

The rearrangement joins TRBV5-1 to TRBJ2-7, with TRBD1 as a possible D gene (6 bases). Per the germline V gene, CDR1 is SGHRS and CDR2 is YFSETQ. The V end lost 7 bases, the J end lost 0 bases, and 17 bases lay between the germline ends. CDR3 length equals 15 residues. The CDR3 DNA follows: TGCGCCAGCTCCCCGCGACAGGACCCCTCCTACGAGCAGTACTTC. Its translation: CASSPRQDPSYEQYF.

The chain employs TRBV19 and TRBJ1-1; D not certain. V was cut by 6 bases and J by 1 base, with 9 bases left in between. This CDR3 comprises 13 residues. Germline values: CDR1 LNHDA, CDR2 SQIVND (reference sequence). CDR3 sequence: CASRITANTEAFF. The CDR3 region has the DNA TGTGCCAGTAGAATCACAGCGAACACTGAAGCTTTCTTT.

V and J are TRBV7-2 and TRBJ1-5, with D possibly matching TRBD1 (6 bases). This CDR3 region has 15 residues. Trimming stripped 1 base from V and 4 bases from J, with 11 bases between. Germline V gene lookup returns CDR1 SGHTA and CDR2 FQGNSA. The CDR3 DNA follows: TGTGCCAGCAGCTTAGGAGGGGGACAAAATCAGCCCCAGCATTTT. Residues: CASSLGGGQNQPQHF.

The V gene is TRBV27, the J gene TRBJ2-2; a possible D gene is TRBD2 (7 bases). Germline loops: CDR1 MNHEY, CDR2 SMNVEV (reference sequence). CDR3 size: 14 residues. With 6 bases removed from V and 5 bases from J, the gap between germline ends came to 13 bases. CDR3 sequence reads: CASRTGGETGELFF. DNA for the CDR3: TGTGCCAGCAGGACGGGGGGCGAAACCGGGGAGCTGTTTTTT.

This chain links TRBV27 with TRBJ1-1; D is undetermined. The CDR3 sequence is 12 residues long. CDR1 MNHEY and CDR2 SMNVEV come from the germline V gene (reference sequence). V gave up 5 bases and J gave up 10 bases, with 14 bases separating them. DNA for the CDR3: TGTGCCAGCAGTAATATTGGGCTCCGAGCTTTCTTT. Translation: CASSNIGLRAFF.

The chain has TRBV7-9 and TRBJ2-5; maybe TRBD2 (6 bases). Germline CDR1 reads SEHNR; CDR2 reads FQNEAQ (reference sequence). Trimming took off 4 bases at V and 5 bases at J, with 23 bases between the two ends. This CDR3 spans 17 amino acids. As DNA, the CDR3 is TGTGCCAGCAGCTCTCTCGGGCCGGGGGAGAAGGGGGAGACCCAGTACTTC. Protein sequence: CASSSLGPGEKGETQYF.

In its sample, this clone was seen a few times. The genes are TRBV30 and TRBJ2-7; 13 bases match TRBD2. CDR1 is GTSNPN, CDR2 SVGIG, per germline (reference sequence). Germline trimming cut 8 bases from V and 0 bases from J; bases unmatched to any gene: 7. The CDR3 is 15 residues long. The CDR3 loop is CAGTSGVTNSYEQYF. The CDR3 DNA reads TGTGCCGGGACTAGCGGGGTTACCAACTCCTACGAGCAGTACTTC.

DNA for the CDR3: TGTGCCAGCAGTTTTTCAGGGGGCGCCTATGGCTACACCTTC. This sequence encodes CASSFSGGAYGYTF. This chain connects TRBV27 to TRBJ1-2; 8 nucleotides match TRBD1. The CDR3 totals 14 residues. Trimming at V came to 3 bases and at J to 4 bases, leaving 4 bases not matched to a gene. Germline V gene lookup returns CDR1 MNHEY and CDR2 SMNVEV (reference sequence).

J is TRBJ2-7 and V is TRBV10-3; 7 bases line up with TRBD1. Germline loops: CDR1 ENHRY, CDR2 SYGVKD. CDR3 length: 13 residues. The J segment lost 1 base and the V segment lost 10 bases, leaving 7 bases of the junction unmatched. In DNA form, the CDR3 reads TGTGCCACCTCCGGGACAGATTCCTACGAGCAGTACTTC. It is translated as CATSGTDSYEQYF.

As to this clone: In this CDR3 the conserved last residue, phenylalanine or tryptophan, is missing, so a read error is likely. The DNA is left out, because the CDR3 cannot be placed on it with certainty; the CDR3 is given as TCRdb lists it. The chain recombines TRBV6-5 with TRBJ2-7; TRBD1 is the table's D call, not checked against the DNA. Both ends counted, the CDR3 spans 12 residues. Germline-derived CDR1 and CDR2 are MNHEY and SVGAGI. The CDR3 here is CASTFGTGCIFL.